What follows are 10 T cell receptor beta chains derived from one specimen sequenced in a study of graft-versus-host responses after intestinal transplantation. Data came from immunoSEQ multiplex PCR; TCRdb stores just in-frame clones and leaves some out. The sample records about 57,000 clones, about 90% being singletons. This material consisted of PBMCs, taken 26 days after transplant. These receptors all come from a human patient who received an intestinal transplant, so some T cells may come from the graft donor.

The J gene is TRBJ2-3, the V gene TRBV25-1; 9 nucleotides agree with TRBD2. CDR3 length: 15 residues. With 3 bases clipped from V and 0 bases from J, the junction kept 1 base outside the gene matches. The germline V gene has CDR1 MGHDK and CDR2 SYGVNS. CDR3: CASSDSGSSTDTQYF. CDR3 DNA sequence: TGTGCCAGCAGTGATAGCGGGAGCAGCACAGATACGCAGTATTTT. Based on the CDR3 plus reference TRBV25-1 and TRBJ2-3, the full variable domain is EADIYQTPRYLVIGTGKKITLECSQTMGHDKMYWYQQDPGMELHLIHYSYGVNSTEKGDLSSESTVSRIRTEHFPLTLESARPSHTSQYLCASSDSGSSTDTQYFGPGTRLTVL.

This chain joins TRBV4-1 and TRBJ1-2; D is unclear. Germline loops: CDR1 MGHRA, CDR2 YSYEKL. V lost 3 bases and J 0 bases, leaving 8 bases between the germline ends. This CDR3 has 14 amino acids. CDR3 loop: CASSQIETNYGYTF. Written as DNA, the CDR3 is TGCGCCAGCAGCCAGATAGAGACTAACTATGGCTACACCTTC.

The J gene is TRBJ1-2, the V gene TRBV7-9; D ambiguous. Trimming stripped 0 bases from V and 4 bases from J, with 12 bases between. The germline V gene has CDR1 SEHNR and CDR2 FQNEAQ (reference sequence). There are 15 residues in the CDR3. For the CDR3, the DNA is TGTGCCAGCAGCTTAGCAATGGAGGAGACCTATGGCTACACCTTC. It codes for CASSLAMEETYGYTF.

V gene TRBV9 combines with J gene TRBJ2-7, with D maybe TRBD2 (5 bases). Trimming stripped 0 bases from V and 6 bases from J, with 13 bases between. The length of the CDR3 is 14 residues. Germline CDR1 and CDR2: SGDLS and YYNGEE. The CDR3 protein is CASSVGSGLVEQYF. The CDR3 DNA reads TGTGCCAGCAGCGTAGGGTCGGGGTTGGTCGAGCAGTACTTC.

The CDR3: CASSQDVRGNIQYF. CDR3 nucleotides: TGCGCCAGCAGCCAAGATGTTAGGGGGAACATTCAGTACTTC. This chain connects TRBV4-1 to TRBJ2-4; D might be TRBD1 (6 bases). Germline CDR1 and CDR2: MGHRA and YSYEKL. The CDR3 sequence is 14 residues long. Trimming removed 0 bases from V and 7 bases from J, with 10 bases in between.

V usage is TRBV5-1 and J usage is TRBJ2-3, with a weak D call TRBD1 (5 bases). The CDR3 has 15 amino acids. The V end was cut by 1 base, the J end by 5 bases, with 14 bases between. Germline CDR1 reads SGHRS; CDR2 reads YFSETQ. This CDR3 is CASSLTSGRGDTQYF. The CDR3 nucleotides are TGCGCCAGCAGCTTGACCTCAGGGCGTGGAGATACGCAGTATTTT.

This chain links TRBV19 with TRBJ2-5; D remains ambiguous. Germline V gene sequence: CDR1 LNHDA, CDR2 SQIVND (reference sequence). This CDR3 is 14 amino acids long. V lost 2 bases and J lost 5, with 12 bases in between. CDR3 nucleotide sequence: TGTGCCAGTAGTATATTGCCGAGTGAGGAGACCCAGTACTTC. It is translated as CASSILPSEETQYF.

Concerning this clone itself: An end of the junction does not agree with germline; a read error may underlie this. The chain has TRBV6-5 and TRBJ2-7; TRBD1 aligns across 9 bases. The germline CDR1 and CDR2 sequences are MNHEY and SVGAGI. This CDR3 contains 13 residues. The CDR3 DNA reads TGTGCCAGCAGTCCCCTTCCGGGACAGGGAGAACTCTTC. Translation: CASSPLPGQGELF.

This clone has just a few counts. This rearrangement joins TRBV28 to TRBJ1-2, with 8 bases aligning to TRBD1. The CDR3 is 16 amino acids. The V segment lost 6 bases and the J segment 5 bases; nucleotides outside the gene matches: 14. Germline V gene sequence: CDR1 MDHEN, CDR2 SYDVKM. The CDR3 nucleotides are TGTGCCAGCAGGCCCAGGGGGACAGGAACCGGTTATGGCTACACCTTC. Translation gives CASRPRGTGTGYGYTF.

The chain couples TRBV11-2 to TRBJ1-3, with D unclear. The CDR3 has 14 amino acids. Trimming cost V 1 base and J 1 base, with 5 bases left between them. CDR1 and CDR2 (germline): SGHAT, FQNNGV. This chain's CDR3 is CASSLGGSGNTIYF. CDR3 nucleotide sequence: TGTGCCAGCAGCTTAGGAGGGTCTGGAAACACCATATATTTT.